This paragraph covers one T cell receptor (beta chain) sequence. Germline CDR1 reads LGHNA; CDR2 reads YSLEER. V was clipped by 0 bases and J by 3 bases, with 9 bases between them. This CDR3 spans 15 amino acids. These data are taken from a study of molecular identifiers for immune sequencing clone quantification. TCRdb reprocessed the PCR reads via MiXCR and lists one record per CDR3 protein. The sample shows about 97,000 distinct CDR3 sequences, less than 25% of them seen only once. The chain is built from TRBV4-3 and TRBJ2-1; D not resolved. The receptor's source is a human donor in good health. Some libraries in this study had Jurkat cell RNA spiked in. Source material: naive CD8+ T cells from blood, with Jurkat cell RNA spiked in. The subset was: FACS-sorted CD8+CD4-CCR7+CD45RA+ naive T cells. CDR3 nucleotide sequence: TGCGCCAGCAGCCAAGATGCCCTACTCTACAATGAGCAGTTCTTC. Protein sequence: CASSQDALLYNEQFF.